The entry below describes one T cell receptor (beta chain). It lacks a known antigen. No base qualities exist here, and no much larger clone lies one base off it. Using the deep immunoSEQ assay, TCR CDR3 regions were amplified from genomic DNA by multiplex PCR. Extracted genomic DNA from each cell subset was spread evenly across all wells of several immunoSEQ 96-well plates, with each plate serving as a replicate. Each replicate PCR for sorted subsets received 150 to 250 ng genomic DNA, equal to around 32,000 T cell genomes. The purified libraries were quantified using a Qubit 3.0 fluorometer, sized with a Bioanalyzer 2100, and then quantified again using the KAPA Library Quantification kit. Each immunoSEQ 96-well plate was sequenced on its own single-read 150-cycle Illumina NextSeq 550 flow cell. On the authors' methods: Because the immunoSEQ output included only junctional sequences and no quality scores, the filtering could not be the same as the filtering used for full-length reads. To assign V/J genes and CDR3, sequences were annotated using PyIR, a Python wrapper for IgBLAST v1.9, with IMGT germline references. Any read was removed if the V/J assignment was weak (E-value above 1e-6), the CDR3 was missing, or the read contained stop codons, out-of-frame junctions, or ambiguous translated residues. V3J clonotypes were defined as sequences sharing the same inferred V gene, J gene, and CDR3 amino acid sequence. Percentage overlap between repertoires was computed as shared unique clonotypes divided by the size of the smaller repertoire. RTK rarefaction, the Chao1 estimator, and Recon v2.1 estimates of unobserved clonotypes were used to assess repertoire richness. Generation probabilities were computed with OLGA for all TCRbeta clonotypes obtained by the gDNA method from four donors. This immuneACCESS table, as held by TCRdb, lists in-frame sequences with V and J called but not all clones. Of the missing ones, under half trace to an unresolved V gene in checked studies; the others have no known cause. V and J calls and clone size follow that table, whereas D and trimming were derived from the DNA. The sample has some 2,100,000 clones on record, 85% to 95% of them singletons. The leading ten clones occupy 1.5% to 2% of the sample.

This sample is drawn from a study of shared clonotypes between healthy human individuals (dated by TCRdb to the early 2020s). At the level of the whole study: A few men and a couple of women, aged 18 to 49 years, made up the cohort. For each donor, CD4 naive and CD4 memory were each run on three plates, CD8 naive on two plates, and CD8 memory on one plate. Different laboratories and diverse techniques were used to prepare libraries and sequence TCR repertoires, to increase sequencing depth and limit assay-specific biases. The study deeply sequenced blood TCR repertoires of five healthy adults to estimate repertoire size and the extent of clonotype sharing between individuals. Each donor's leukapheresis produced roughly between about 0.8 and 10 billion PBMCs.

The CDR3 goes from the cysteine to the phenylalanine over 16 residues. The read is trimmed to its CDR3 DNA, 48 bases read in frame from base 1. The germline V gene encodes CDR1 SGHDT and CDR2 YYEEEE. Trimming costs V 1 base and J 8 bases, and their ends lie 21 bases apart. CD8 naive samples were obtained by positive selection for CCR7 among CD45RO-negative cells, yielding a CD45RA+CCR7+ population from which TemRA cells were excluded. The donors were healthy, HIV-negative adults with no recently reported acute infections or vaccinations. Every donor was a Caucasian adult living in Nashville, Tennessee, USA. After blood collection by leukapheresis, PBMCs were isolated using Ficoll-Histopaque density gradient centrifugation and then cryopreserved in the vapor phase of liquid nitrogen. Purity and quantity of every magnetically sorted T cell population were checked by analytical flow cytometry. Genomic DNA was isolated from each sorted fraction and quantified by UV absorbance on a Nanodrop 2000c.

The paper's findings and limits, for the study overall: Rarefaction of sorted-subset datasets indicated incomplete sequencing despite the large sequencing depth. Pairwise subsampling indicated that sequencing depth was expected to affect the degree of clonotype sharing among donors. Clonotypes shared by all four sorted-subset donors showed higher generation probabilities than non-shared clonotypes. When several donors were compared, the shared fraction of clonotypes was about 5.5% for naive CD4, about 4% for naive CD8, 2.3% for memory CD4, and less than 0.45% for memory CD8. Sampling was limited to blood, and TCR repertoires in tissue likely differ from TCR repertoires in blood. The genetic and exposure-history diversity represented was limited by the small number of donors. Estimated clonotype richness was generally larger for naive than for memory subsets.

The clonotype was recovered from a man younger than 35 in good health. Some clones in this sample may be carry-over from other donors' samples. The rearranged segments are TRBV5-6 and TRBJ1-2; no D gene is confidently identified. The sample taken for sequencing was naive CD8+ T cells from PBMCs. Per the publication, the cell subset or site label means: CD45RA+CCR7+. The CDR3 loop reads CASSLRWREGGRGYTF. The sequenced DNA: TGTGCCAGCAGCTTGAGGTGGAGGGAAGGAGGTCGCGGCTACACCTTC. With all but the CDR3 taken from the reference TRBV5-6 and TRBJ1-2 genes, the full variable domain is: DAGVTQSPTHLIKTRGQQVTLRCSPKSGHDTVSWYQQALGQGPQFIFQYYEEEERQRGNFPDRFSGHQFPNYSSELNVNALLLGDSALYLCASSLRWREGGRGYTFGSGTRLTVV.